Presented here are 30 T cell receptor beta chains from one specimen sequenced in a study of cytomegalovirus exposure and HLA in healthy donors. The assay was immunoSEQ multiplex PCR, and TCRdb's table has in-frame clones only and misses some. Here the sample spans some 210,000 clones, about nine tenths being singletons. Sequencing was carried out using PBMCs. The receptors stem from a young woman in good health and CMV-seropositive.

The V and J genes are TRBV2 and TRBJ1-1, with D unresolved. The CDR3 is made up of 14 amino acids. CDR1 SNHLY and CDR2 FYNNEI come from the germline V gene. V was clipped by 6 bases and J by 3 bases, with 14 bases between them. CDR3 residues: CASREEGADTEAFF. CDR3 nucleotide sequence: TGTGCCAGCAGGGAGGAGGGCGCGGACACTGAAGCTTTCTTT. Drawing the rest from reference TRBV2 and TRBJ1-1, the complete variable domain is EPEVTQTPSHQVTQMGQEVILRCVPISNHLYFYWYRQILGQKVEFLVSFYNNEISEKSEIFDDQFSVERPDGSNFTLKIRSTKLEDSAMYFCASREEGADTEAFFGQGTRLTVV.

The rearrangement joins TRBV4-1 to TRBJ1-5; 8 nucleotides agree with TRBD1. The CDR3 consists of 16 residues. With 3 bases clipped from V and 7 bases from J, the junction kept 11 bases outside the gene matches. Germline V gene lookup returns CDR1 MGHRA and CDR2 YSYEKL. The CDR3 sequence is CASSHGGTGVGQPQHF. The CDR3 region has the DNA TGCGCCAGCAGCCATGGGGGGACAGGCGTTGGGCAGCCCCAGCATTTT.

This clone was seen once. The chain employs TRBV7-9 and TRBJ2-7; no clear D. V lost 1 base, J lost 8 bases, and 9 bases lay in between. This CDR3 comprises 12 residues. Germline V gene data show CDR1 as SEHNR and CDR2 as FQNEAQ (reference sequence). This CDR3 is CASSLDKFKQYF. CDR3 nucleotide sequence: TGTGCCAGCAGCTTAGACAAGTTCAAGCAGTACTTC.

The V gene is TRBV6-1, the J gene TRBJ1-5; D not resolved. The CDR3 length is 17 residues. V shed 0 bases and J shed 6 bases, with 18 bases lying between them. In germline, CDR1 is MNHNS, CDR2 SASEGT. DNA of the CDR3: TGTGCCAGCAGTGAAGCGGGCGTCACCCAATTTCGTCAGCCCCAGCATTTT. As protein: CASSEAGVTQFRQPQHF.

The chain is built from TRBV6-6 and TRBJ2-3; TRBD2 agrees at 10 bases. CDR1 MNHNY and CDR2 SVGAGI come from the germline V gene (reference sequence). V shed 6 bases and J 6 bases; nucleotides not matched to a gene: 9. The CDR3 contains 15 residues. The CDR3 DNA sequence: TGTGCCAGCAGCCACCCTAGCGGGAGAATGGATACGCAGTATTTT. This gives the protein CASSHPSGRMDTQYF.

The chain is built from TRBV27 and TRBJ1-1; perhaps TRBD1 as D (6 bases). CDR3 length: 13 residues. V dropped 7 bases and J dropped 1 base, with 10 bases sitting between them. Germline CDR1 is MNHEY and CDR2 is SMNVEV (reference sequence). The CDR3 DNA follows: TGTGCCAGCAACACAGGGCCGAACACTGAAGCTTTCTTT. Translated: CASNTGPNTEAFF.

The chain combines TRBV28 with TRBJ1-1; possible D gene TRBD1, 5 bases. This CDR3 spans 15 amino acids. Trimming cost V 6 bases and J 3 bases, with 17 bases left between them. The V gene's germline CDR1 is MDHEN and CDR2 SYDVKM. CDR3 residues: CASSRPSLGDTEAFF. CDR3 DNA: TGTGCCAGCAGCCGGCCAAGCCTAGGGGACACTGAAGCTTTCTTT.

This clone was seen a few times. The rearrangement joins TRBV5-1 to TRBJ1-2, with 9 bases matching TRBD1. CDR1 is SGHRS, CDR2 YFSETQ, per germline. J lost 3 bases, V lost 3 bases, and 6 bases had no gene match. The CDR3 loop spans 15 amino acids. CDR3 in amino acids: CASSYGTGIHYGYTF. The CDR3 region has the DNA TGCGCCAGCAGCTACGGGACAGGGATACACTATGGCTACACCTTC.

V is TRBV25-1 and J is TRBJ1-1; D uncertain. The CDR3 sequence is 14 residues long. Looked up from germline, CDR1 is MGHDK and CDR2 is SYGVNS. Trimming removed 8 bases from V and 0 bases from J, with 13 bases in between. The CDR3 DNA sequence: TGTGCCAGCGAACTTTGGGGAGTGAACACTGAAGCTTTCTTT. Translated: CASELWGVNTEAFF.

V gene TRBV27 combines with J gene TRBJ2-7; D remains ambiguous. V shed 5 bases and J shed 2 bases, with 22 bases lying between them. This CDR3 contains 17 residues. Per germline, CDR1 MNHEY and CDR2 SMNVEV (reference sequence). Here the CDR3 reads CASSPLQFRAQPYEQYF. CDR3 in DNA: TGTGCCAGCAGTCCCCTCCAGTTTCGAGCGCAACCCTACGAGCAGTACTTC.

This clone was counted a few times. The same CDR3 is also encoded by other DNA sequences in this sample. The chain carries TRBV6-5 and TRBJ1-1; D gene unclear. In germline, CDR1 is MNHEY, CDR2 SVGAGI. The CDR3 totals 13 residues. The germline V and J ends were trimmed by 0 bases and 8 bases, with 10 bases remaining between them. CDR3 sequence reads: CASSYSAGTEAFF. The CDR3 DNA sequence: TGTGCCAGCAGTTACTCAGCGGGAACCGAAGCTTTCTTT.

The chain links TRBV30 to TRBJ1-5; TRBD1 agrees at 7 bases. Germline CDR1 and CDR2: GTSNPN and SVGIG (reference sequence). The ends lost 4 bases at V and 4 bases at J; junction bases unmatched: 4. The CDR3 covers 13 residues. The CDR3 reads CAWTDRENQPQHF. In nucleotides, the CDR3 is TGTGCCTGGACTGACAGGGAAAATCAGCCCCAGCATTTT.

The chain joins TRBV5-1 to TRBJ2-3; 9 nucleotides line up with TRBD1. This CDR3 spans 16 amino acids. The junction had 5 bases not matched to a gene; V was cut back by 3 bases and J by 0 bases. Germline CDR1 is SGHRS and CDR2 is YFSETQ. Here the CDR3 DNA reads TGCGCCAGCAGCTACTCGACAGGGGGAAGCACAGATACGCAGTATTTT. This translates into CASSYSTGGSTDTQYF.

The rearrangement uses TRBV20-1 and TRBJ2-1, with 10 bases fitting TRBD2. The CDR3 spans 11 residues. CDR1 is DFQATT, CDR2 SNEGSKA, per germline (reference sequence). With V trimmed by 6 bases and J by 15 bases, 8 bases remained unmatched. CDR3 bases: TGCAGTGCCGCTAGCGGGAGTTTTCCGTTCTTC. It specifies CSAASGSFPFF.

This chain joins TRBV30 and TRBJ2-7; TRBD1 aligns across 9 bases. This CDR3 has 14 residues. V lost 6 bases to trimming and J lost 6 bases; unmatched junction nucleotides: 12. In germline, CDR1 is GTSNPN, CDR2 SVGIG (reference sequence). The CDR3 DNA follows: TGTGCCTGCAGCCCGGGACAGGGCTTTATCGAGCAGTACTTC. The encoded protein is CACSPGQGFIEQYF.

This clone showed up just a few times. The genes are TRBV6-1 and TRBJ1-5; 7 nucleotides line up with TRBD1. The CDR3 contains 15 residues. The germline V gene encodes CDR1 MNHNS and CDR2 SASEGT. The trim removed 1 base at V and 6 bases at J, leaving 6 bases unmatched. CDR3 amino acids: CASSEGEGAAQPQHF. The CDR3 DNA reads TGTGCCAGCAGTGAAGGAGAGGGGGCGGCTCAGCCCCAGCATTTT.

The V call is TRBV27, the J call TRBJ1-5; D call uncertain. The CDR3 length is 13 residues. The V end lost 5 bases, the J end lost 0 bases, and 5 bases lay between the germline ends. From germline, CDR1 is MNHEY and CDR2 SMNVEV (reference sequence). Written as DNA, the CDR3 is TGTGCCAGCAGTCACTATAGCAATCAGCCCCAGCATTTT. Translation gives CASSHYSNQPQHF.

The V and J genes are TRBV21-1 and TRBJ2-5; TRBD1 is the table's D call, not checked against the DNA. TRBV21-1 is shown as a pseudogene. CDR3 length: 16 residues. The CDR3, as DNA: TGTGCCAGCAGCCAACCGACAGGGGGGGTTGAGAAGACCCAGTACTTC. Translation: CASSQPTGGVEKTQYF.

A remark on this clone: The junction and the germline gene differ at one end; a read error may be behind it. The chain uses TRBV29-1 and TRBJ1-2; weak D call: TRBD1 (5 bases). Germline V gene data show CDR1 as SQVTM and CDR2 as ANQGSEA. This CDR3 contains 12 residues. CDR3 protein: CAGARGPYGYTF. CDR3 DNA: TGTGCAGGTGCGCGGGGCCCCTATGGCTACACCTTC.

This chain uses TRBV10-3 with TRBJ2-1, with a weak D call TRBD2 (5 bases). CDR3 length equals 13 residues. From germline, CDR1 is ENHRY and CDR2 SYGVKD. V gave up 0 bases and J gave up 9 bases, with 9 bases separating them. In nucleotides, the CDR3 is TGTGCCATCAGTGAGTCACTAGGAACTGAGCAGTTCTTC. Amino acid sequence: CAISESLGTEQFF.

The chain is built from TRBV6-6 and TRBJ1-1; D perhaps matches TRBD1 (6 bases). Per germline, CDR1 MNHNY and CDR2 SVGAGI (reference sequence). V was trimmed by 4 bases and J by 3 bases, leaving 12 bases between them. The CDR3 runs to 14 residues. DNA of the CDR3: TGTGCCAGCAGTTGGAGGGGGGGCGACACTGAAGCTTTCTTT. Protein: CASSWRGGDTEAFF.

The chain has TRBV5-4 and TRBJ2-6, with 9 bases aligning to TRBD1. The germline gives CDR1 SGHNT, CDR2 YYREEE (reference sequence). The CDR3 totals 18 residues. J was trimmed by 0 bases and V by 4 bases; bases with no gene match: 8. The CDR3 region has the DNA TGTGCCAGCAGCACTAAGACAGGGGGAAGCTCTGGGGCCAACGTCCTGACTTTC. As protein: CASSTKTGGSSGANVLTF.

For the CDR3, the DNA is TGTGCCAGTAGTATGAACAGGGAGAACACTGAAGCTTTCTTT. It specifies CASSMNRENTEAFF. This sequence joins TRBV19 and TRBJ1-1; D is perhaps TRBD1 (6 bases). The germline CDR1 and CDR2 sequences are LNHDA and SQIVND (reference sequence). There are 14 residues in the CDR3. V was shortened by 3 bases and J by 1 base, with 9 bases between the two germline ends.

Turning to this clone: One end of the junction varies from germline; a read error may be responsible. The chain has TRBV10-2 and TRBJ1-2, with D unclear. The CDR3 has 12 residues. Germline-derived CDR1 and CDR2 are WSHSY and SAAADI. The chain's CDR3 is CATSTRTTVFTF. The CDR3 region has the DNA TGCGCCACCAGTACCCGTACAACCGTTTTCACCTTC.

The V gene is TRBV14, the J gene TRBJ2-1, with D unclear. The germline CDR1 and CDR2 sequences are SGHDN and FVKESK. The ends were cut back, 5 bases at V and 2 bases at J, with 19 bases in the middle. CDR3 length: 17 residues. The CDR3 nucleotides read TGTGCCAGCAGCTACAAGGTAGAACAGACACCCTACAATGAGCAGTTCTTC. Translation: CASSYKVEQTPYNEQFF. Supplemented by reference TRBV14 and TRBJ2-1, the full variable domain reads EAGVTQFPSHSVIEKGQTVTLRCDPISGHDNLYWYRRVMGKEIKFLLHFVKESKQDESGMPNNRFLAERTGGTYSTLKVQPAELEDSGVYFCASSYKVEQTPYNEQFFGPGTRLTVL.

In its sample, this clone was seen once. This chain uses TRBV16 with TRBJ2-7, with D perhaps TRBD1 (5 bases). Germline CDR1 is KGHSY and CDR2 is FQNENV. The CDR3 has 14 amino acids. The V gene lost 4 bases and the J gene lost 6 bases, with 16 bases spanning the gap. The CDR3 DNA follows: TGTGCCAGCAGCCCAGGGCCCGCCGGGCCCGAGCAGTACTTC. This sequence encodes CASSPGPAGPEQYF. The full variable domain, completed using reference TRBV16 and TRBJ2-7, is GEEVAQTPKHLVRGEGQKAKLYCAPIKGHSYVFWYQQVLKNEFKFLISFQNENVFDETGMPKERFSAKCLPNSPCSLEIQATKLEDSAVYFCASSPGPAGPEQYFGPGTRLTVT.

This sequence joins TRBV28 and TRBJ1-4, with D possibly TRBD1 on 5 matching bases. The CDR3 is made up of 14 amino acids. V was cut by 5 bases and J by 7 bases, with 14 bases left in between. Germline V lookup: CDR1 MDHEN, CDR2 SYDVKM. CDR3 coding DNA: TGTGCCAGCAGTCCCCTCCTGGGGGGTGAAAAACTGTTTTTT. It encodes CASSPLLGGEKLFF.

The CDR3 sequence: CASSLFMYRRGGINEQFF. The CDR3 DNA is TGTGCCAGCAGTTTATTTATGTATCGGAGGGGGGGAATTAATGAGCAGTTCTTC. The chain carries TRBV28 and TRBJ2-1; TRBD2 might be the D (7 bases). Trimming cost V 1 base and J 7 bases, with 23 bases left between them. The germline gives CDR1 MDHEN, CDR2 SYDVKM. CDR3 size: 18 residues.

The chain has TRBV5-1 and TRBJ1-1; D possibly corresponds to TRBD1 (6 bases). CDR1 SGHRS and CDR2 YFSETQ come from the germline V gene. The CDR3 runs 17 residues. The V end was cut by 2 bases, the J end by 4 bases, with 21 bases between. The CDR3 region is CASSFARGGQGITEAFF. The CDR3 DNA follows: TGCGCCAGCAGCTTTGCGAGAGGTGGGCAGGGGATCACTGAAGCTTTCTTT.

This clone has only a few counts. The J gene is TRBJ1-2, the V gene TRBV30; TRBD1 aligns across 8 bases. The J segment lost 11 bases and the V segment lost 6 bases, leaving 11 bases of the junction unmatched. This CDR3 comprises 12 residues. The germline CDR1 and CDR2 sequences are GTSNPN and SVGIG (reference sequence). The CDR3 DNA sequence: TGTGCCTGTTCTAAGGACAGGGACAGATACACCTTC. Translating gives CACSKDRDRYTF.